The sequence of this T cell receptor (beta chain) was determined in a study of blood T cell repertoires in COVID-19. Overall study: The origin of the acute and convalescent COVID-19 samples was the United States, Italy and Spain.

The data were produced by immunoSEQ multiplex PCR, yet TCRdb's version contains in-frame clones alone and is incomplete. The sample holds just over 50,000 clones; 87% are singletons and the top ten take approximately 16%. Germline loops: CDR1 SGHTA, CDR2 FQGNSA. The CDR3 contains 18 residues. Trimming shortened V by 5 bases and J by 0 bases, and 20 bases separated the two germline ends. Sequenced sample: peripheral blood. The chain carries TRBV7-2 and TRBJ2-4; D is possibly TRBD1 (5 bases). The source is a human donor with active COVID-19. The donor label of this sample is uncertain. In nucleotides, the CDR3 is TGTGCCAGCAGCCCAGACCCCCCGAGACAGCTAGCCAAAAACATTCAGTACTTC. Protein product: CASSPDPPRQLAKNIQYF.